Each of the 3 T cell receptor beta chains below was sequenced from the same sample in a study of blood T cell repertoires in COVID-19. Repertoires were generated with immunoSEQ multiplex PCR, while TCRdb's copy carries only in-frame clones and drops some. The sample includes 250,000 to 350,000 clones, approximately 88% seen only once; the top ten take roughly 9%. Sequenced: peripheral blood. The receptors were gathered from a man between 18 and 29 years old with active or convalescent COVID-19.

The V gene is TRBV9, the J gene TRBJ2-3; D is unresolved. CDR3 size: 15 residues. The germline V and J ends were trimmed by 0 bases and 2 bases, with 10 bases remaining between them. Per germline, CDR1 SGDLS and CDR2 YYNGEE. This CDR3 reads CASSVGDFFTDTQYF. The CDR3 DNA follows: TGTGCCAGCAGCGTAGGTGACTTTTTCACAGATACGCAGTATTTT.

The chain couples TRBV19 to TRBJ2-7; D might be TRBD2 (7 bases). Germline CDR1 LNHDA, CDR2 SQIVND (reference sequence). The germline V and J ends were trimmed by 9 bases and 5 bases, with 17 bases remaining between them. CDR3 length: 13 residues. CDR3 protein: CASGGQAGHEQYF. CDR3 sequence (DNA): TGTGCCAGCGGGGGGCAGGCAGGACACGAGCAGTACTTC.

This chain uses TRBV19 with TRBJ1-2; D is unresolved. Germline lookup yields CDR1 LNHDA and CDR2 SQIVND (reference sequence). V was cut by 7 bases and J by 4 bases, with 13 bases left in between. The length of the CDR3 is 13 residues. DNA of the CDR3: TGTGCCAGTATGTCACAGTTGTTCTATGGCTACACCTTC. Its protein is CASMSQLFYGYTF.